This T cell receptor beta chain was recovered during a study of regulatory dendritic cells for organ transplantation. Points from the study as a whole: Naive CD4+ and CD8+ repertoires were highly diverse; memory CD8+ was most oligoclonal.

About this clone: Its antigen is still unknown.

The CDR3 consists of 12 residues. The V gene's germline CDR1 is SQVTM and CDR2 ANQGSEA. J lost 4 bases, V lost 7 bases, and 5 bases had no gene match. The data were produced by immunoSEQ multiplex PCR, yet TCRdb's version contains in-frame clones alone and is incomplete. Counted here are tens of thousands of clones, approximately 86% occurring once; the ten biggest clones make up over 0.35%. The genes are TRBV29-1 and TRBJ2-7; the match to TRBD1 covers 9 bases. The receptor was isolated from a human donor in good health. Sample: naive CD8+ T cells from blood. Specified subset: CD45RA+ naive T cells. CDR3 DNA sequence: TGCAGCGCCAGGACAGGGGATTACGAGCAGTACTTC. This encodes CSARTGDYEQYF.